Presented here are 23 T cell receptor beta chains from one specimen sequenced in a study of CD8+ T cells in alopecia areata. Isolated RNA was reverse transcribed into cDNA used as the sequencing template. Measured with immunoSEQ multiplex PCR; TCRdb has only the in-frame clones, and not every one. The repertoire includes 100,000 to 130,000 clones, 55% to 75% of them detected once, and less than 25% sits in the top ten. Sequenced: CD8+ T cells sorted from blood. The receptors come from a human donor in good health.

Regarding this clone: This may be a read error, as it is one base from a much larger clone. The J gene is TRBJ1-5, the V gene TRBV7-8, with D unclear. Germline values: CDR1 SGHVS, CDR2 FQNEAQ. Trimming shortened V by 1 base and J by 0 bases, and 7 bases separated the two germline ends. CDR3 length: 15 amino acids. Here the CDR3 DNA reads TGTGCCAGCAGCTTAGGAGGGATTAGCAATCAGCCCCAGCATTTT. Amino acids: CASSLGGISNQPQHF. Complete variable domain (other parts from reference TRBV7-8 and TRBJ1-5): GAGVSQSPRYKVAKRGQDVALRCDPISGHVSLFWYQQALGQGPEFLTYFQNEAQLDKSGLPSDRFFAERPEGSVSTLKIQRTQQEDSAVYLCASSLGGISNQPQHFGDGTRLSIL.

The chain uses TRBV5-6 and TRBJ2-7; 8 positions match TRBD1. This CDR3 is built from 14 residues. Germline values: CDR1 SGHDT, CDR2 YYEEEE. Losses at the gene ends were 2 bases for V and 5 bases for J; bases not matched to a gene: 6. The CDR3 bases are TGTGCCAGCAGCTTCGGGACAGGCACCCACGAGCAGTACTTC. Amino acids: CASSFGTGTHEQYF.

The rearrangement links TRBV4-1 to TRBJ1-1, with a tentative D call TRBD1 (5 bases). The CDR3 has 17 amino acids. CDR1 is MGHRA, CDR2 YSYEKL, per germline. The V end was cut by 1 base, the J end by 1 base, with 16 bases between. The CDR3 DNA reads TGCGCCAGCAGCCAAGTTCAATGGGGCAAGGGGAACACTGAAGCTTTCTTT. Translation: CASSQVQWGKGNTEAFF.

This clone was detected many times. The V call is TRBV15, the J call TRBJ2-6; no clear D. The CDR3 totals 16 residues. The germline V gene has CDR1 LNHNV and CDR2 YYDKDF (reference sequence). Trimming left V 0 bases short and J 3 bases short, with 9 bases between. As DNA, the CDR3 is TGTGCCACCAGCAGAGATCGAGAGAGTGGGGCCAACGTCCTGACTTTC. It yields the protein CATSRDRESGANVLTF.

This chain links TRBV29-1 with TRBJ2-7, with D perhaps matching TRBD1 or TRBD2 (5 bases each). Deletions cut 5 bases from V and 0 bases from J, with 17 bases between. Germline CDR1 is SQVTM and CDR2 is ANQGSEA. The length of the CDR3 is 15 residues. CDR3 sequence (DNA): TGCAGCGTTACTTACCGGGACGGGCCCTCCTACGAGCAGTACTTC. This gives the protein CSVTYRDGPSYEQYF.

This chain joins TRBV9 and TRBJ1-1; D uncertain. Trimming pared 3 bases from V and 4 bases from J, leaving 7 bases between. Looked up from germline, CDR1 is SGDLS and CDR2 is YYNGEE. The CDR3 sequence is 12 residues long. The CDR3 protein is CASSAEGTEAFF. The CDR3 DNA reads TGTGCCAGCAGCGCCGAGGGCACTGAAGCTTTCTTT. Based on the CDR3 plus reference TRBV9 and TRBJ1-1, the full variable domain is DSGVTQTPKHLITATGQRVTLRCSPRSGDLSVYWYQQSLDQGLQFLIQYYNGEERAKGNILERFSAQQFPDLHSELNLSSLELGDSALYFCASSAEGTEAFFGQGTRLTVV.

This clone was counted only a few times. J is TRBJ2-3 and V is TRBV9; 9 nucleotides align to TRBD2. CDR3 length: 17 residues. Per germline, CDR1 SGDLS and CDR2 YYNGEE. V lost 3 bases to trimming and J lost 0 bases; unmatched junction nucleotides: 8. CDR3 loop: CASSGVAGAASTDTQYF. The CDR3 coding sequence is TGTGCCAGCAGCGGGGTAGCGGGGGCGGCTAGCACAGATACGCAGTATTTT. The full variable domain, rest sourced from reference TRBV9 and TRBJ2-3, is DSGVTQTPKHLITATGQRVTLRCSPRSGDLSVYWYQQSLDQGLQFLIQYYNGEERAKGNILERFSAQQFPDLHSELNLSSLELGDSALYFCASSGVAGAASTDTQYFGPGTRLTVL.

The rearrangement joins TRBV25-1 to TRBJ2-2; TRBD1 or TRBD2 may be the D gene (5 bases each). This CDR3 comprises 13 residues. CDR1 is MGHDK, CDR2 SYGVNS, per germline. Trimming removed 4 bases at V and 3 bases at J, with 6 bases between. The CDR3 DNA is TGTGCCAGCAGTGGGGACGACACCGGGGAGCTGTTTTTT. Its protein product is CASSGDDTGELFF.

This clone appeared a few times. The CDR3, as DNA: TGTGCCAGCAGCTTAGTTGTTTCACAGGAGGACACAGATACGCAGTATTTT. Its translation: CASSLVVSQEDTDTQYF. This chain uses TRBV7-9 with TRBJ2-3; D is possibly TRBD1 or TRBD2 (5 bases each). The V and J ends lost 1 base and 2 bases respectively, with 16 bases between them. In germline, CDR1 is SEHNR, CDR2 FQNEAQ (reference sequence). The CDR3 totals 17 residues.

The rearrangement joins TRBV5-6 to TRBJ1-5, with no clear D. V was cut by 3 bases and J by 4 bases, with 14 bases left in between. The CDR3 loop spans 15 amino acids. Germline CDR1 reads SGHDT; CDR2 reads YYEEEE. CDR3: CASSSGPGHNQPQHF. The CDR3 DNA follows: TGTGCCAGCAGCTCCGGGCCGGGTCATAATCAGCCCCAGCATTTT.

The rearrangement links TRBV16 to TRBJ2-7, with D perhaps TRBD2 (6 bases). The CDR3 runs 15 residues. The germline CDR1 and CDR2 sequences are KGHSY and FQNENV. The ends were cut back, 1 base at V and 3 bases at J, with 13 bases in the middle. The CDR3 reads CASSQFRTDYYEQYF. CDR3 sequence (DNA): TGTGCCAGCAGCCAATTTCGGACGGACTACTACGAGCAGTACTTC.

The chain uses TRBV19 and TRBJ2-5; no reliable D call. Germline loops: CDR1 LNHDA, CDR2 SQIVND (reference sequence). Between the trimmed V and J ends, which lost 3 bases and 5 bases, there was a span of 10 bases. This CDR3 has 13 amino acids. The CDR3 sequence: CASSISPGETQYF. CDR3 nucleotides: TGTGCCAGTAGTATCTCTCCCGGGGAGACCCAGTACTTC.

V and J are TRBV25-1 and TRBJ2-7; 11 nucleotides align to TRBD1. The CDR3 has 14 residues. The V gene end was trimmed by 6 bases and the J gene end by 2 bases; junction bases not matched to a gene: 3. The germline V gene encodes CDR1 MGHDK and CDR2 SYGVNS. The CDR3 region has the DNA TGTGCCAGCAGCTTGGGACAGGGGGCCTACGAGCAGTACTTC. This translates into CASSLGQGAYEQYF.

The CDR3 reads CSALVGNTGELFF. The CDR3 nucleotides are TGCAGCGCCTTGGTAGGGAACACCGGGGAGCTGTTTTTT. V gene TRBV29-1 combines with J gene TRBJ2-2; no firm D call. Trimming cost V 7 bases and J 1 base, with 10 bases left between them. Per germline, CDR1 SQVTM and CDR2 ANQGSEA. The CDR3 contains 13 residues.

Remarks on this clone: Different DNA sequences within this sample yield the same CDR3. The rearrangement joins TRBV5-1 to TRBJ2-7; maybe TRBD1 (6 bases). Germline V gene data show CDR1 as SGHRS and CDR2 as YFSETQ. V dropped 1 base and J dropped 4 bases, with 9 bases sitting between them. The CDR3 totals 13 residues. CDR3 region: CASSLTTGYEQYF. CDR3 DNA sequence: TGCGCCAGCAGCTTGACGACAGGATACGAGCAGTACTTC.

This clone was found a few times. The V gene is TRBV5-1, the J gene TRBJ2-5; D is perhaps TRBD1 (6 bases). Deletions cut 4 bases from V and 4 bases from J, with 11 bases between. The CDR3 spans 13 residues. CDR1 is SGHRS and CDR2 is YFSETQ in the germline V gene. The CDR3 DNA reads as TGCGCCAGCAGCCAGGACAGTCCAGAGACCCAGTACTTC. It is translated as CASSQDSPETQYF. The full variable domain, completed using reference TRBV5-1 and TRBJ2-5, is KAGVTQTPRYLIKTRGQQVTLSCSPISGHRSVSWYQQTPGQGLQFLFEYFSETQRNKGNFPGRFSGRQFSNSRSEMNVSTLELGDSALYLCASSQDSPETQYFGPGTRLLVL.

The J gene is TRBJ2-1, the V gene TRBV27, with 16 nucleotides matching TRBD2. CDR1 is MNHEY, CDR2 SMNVEV, per germline (reference sequence). V lost 6 bases, J lost 3 bases, and 5 bases stayed unmatched. The CDR3 length is 17 residues. The CDR3 here is CASRPGLAGGLYNEQFF. The CDR3 DNA is TGTGCCAGCAGGCCGGGACTAGCGGGGGGGCTCTACAATGAGCAGTTCTTC.

This clone was seen a handful of times. This chain uses TRBV4-2 with TRBJ2-1; no reliable D call. Germline CDR1 is LGHNA and CDR2 is YNFKEQ. Trimming pared 0 bases from V and 0 bases from J, leaving 6 bases between. The CDR3 is made up of 15 amino acids. CDR3 bases: TGTGCCAGCAGCCAAGACTACAGCTCCTACAATGAGCAGTTCTTC. Encoded protein: CASSQDYSSYNEQFF.

In its sample, this clone was seen a few times. The chain links TRBV29-1 to TRBJ2-2, with D perhaps matching TRBD1 (6 bases). V lost 4 bases, J lost 4 bases, and 16 bases lay in between. The CDR3 covers 15 residues. Germline assignment: CDR1 SQVTM and CDR2 ANQGSEA. CDR3 sequence: CSVGVSGRGTGELFF. The CDR3 bases are TGCAGCGTTGGGGTTTCTGGCAGGGGCACCGGGGAGCTGTTTTTT.

The genes are TRBV29-1 and TRBJ2-1; D is possibly TRBD1 or TRBD2 (5 bases each). Trimming stripped 3 bases from V and 6 bases from J, with 12 bases between. The germline V gene has CDR1 SQVTM and CDR2 ANQGSEA. The CDR3 has 13 residues. The CDR3 reads CSVDLLGGNEQFF. The CDR3, as DNA: TGCAGCGTTGACCTCCTTGGGGGCAATGAGCAGTTCTTC.

The gene calls are TRBV7-9 and TRBJ2-3; no reliable D call. Germline-derived CDR1 and CDR2 are SEHNR and FQNEAQ (reference sequence). Trimming pared 1 base from V and 4 bases from J, leaving 9 bases between. The CDR3 is made up of 14 amino acids. The CDR3 region has the DNA TGTGCCAGCAGCTTAGAGCTAGGGCCAGATACGCAGTATTTT. Residues: CASSLELGPDTQYF.

Written as DNA, the CDR3 is TGTGCCAGCAGTTTAGTACGTGAAACCCAAGAGACCCAGTACTTC. Translating gives CASSLVRETQETQYF. J is TRBJ2-5 and V is TRBV27; D remains unclear. This CDR3 comprises 15 residues. Germline V gene data show CDR1 as MNHEY and CDR2 as SMNVEV (reference sequence). Trimming shortened V by 2 bases and J by 1 base, and 11 bases separated the two germline ends.

V is TRBV25-1 and J is TRBJ1-1, with D perhaps matching TRBD1 (6 bases). Germline CDR1 is MGHDK and CDR2 is SYGVNS. Trimming took off 5 bases at V and 3 bases at J, with 16 bases between the two ends. The CDR3 loop spans 15 amino acids. The CDR3 DNA sequence: TGTGCCAGCAGTCCCTGGGGGCCCTGGGACACTGAAGCTTTCTTT. The encoded protein is CASSPWGPWDTEAFF.